The TCR beta chain under discussion was sequenced for a study of response to subunit inactivated influenza vaccine. V dropped 6 bases and J dropped 7 bases, with 13 bases sitting between them. From germline, CDR1 is MNHEY and CDR2 SVGEGT. The CDR3 is 12 residues long. For this clonotype: Its antigen is currently unknown.

Via MiXCR, TCRdb re-called the RT-PCR reads, giving one row per CDR3 protein. The table records about 700,000 distinct CDR3 sequences, roughly 15% of them present only once. Whole-study findings and limits: T cells newly recruited by each seasonal influenza vaccination are few, the authors suggested.

The gene calls are TRBV6-2 or TRBV6-3 and TRBJ2-7; D perhaps matches TRBD2 (6 bases). The source is a man aged 50 or older who received an inactivated influenza vaccine. Source: PBMCs from blood, taken around 15 days before vaccination. CDR3 coding DNA: TGTGCCAGCAGGGAGGGTGCGGGTGAGCAGTACTTC. Its protein is CASREGAGEQYF.